This T cell receptor (beta chain) was retrieved from a study of Ad26.COV2.S vaccination and SARS-CoV-2 variants. Treatment reported: around 19 received Ad26.COV2.S at low or high dose, single or two shots; about 5 received placebo; per-sample allocation not given. All samples were drawn on day 63, counting from the first vaccine or placebo injection. V shed 2 bases and J shed 9 bases, with 2 bases lying between them. The CDR3 has 11 residues. The germline CDR1 and CDR2 sequences are SEHNR and FQNEAQ (reference sequence). Sequencing was performed with immunoSEQ multiplex PCR; in TCRdb, only in-frame clones are kept and a portion is missing. The sample consists of about 350,000 clones, more than 75% of them appearing once.

This sequence originates from a person aged 18 to 65 who received the Ad26.COV2.S COVID-19 vaccine or a placebo. V gene TRBV7-9 combines with J gene TRBJ1-6, with D unclear. Sequencing was performed on peripheral blood, taken in a trial of Ad26.COV2.S vaccine versus placebo. CDR3 nucleotide sequence: TGTGCCAGCAGCTTAAGTTCACCCCTCCACTTT. This sequence encodes CASSLSSPLHF.